This T cell receptor beta chain derives from a study of T-cell memory formation after mild COVID-19. Whole-study results and caveats: Memory from before infection featured some responding clones, which suggests cross-reactive memory joined. Mainly CM and EM harbored the contracting CD4+ clones; mainly EMRA harbored the CD8+ ones. Second-wave clones that peaked on day 37 lacked confirmed SARS-CoV-2 specificity. Clones shrinking from day 15 to 85 showed even CD4/CD8 mixes; later expanders tilted CD4+.

About this clonotype itself: Antigen unknown.

From the 5' RACE reads, TCRdb called clonotypes with MiXCR, one entry per CDR3 protein. This sample has more than 350,000 distinct CDR3 sequences, with about a sixth found just once. CDR1 and CDR2 (germline): SQVTM, ANQGSEA. CDR3 length: 14 residues. Trimming pared 7 bases from V and 4 bases from J, leaving 19 bases between. V and J are TRBV29-1 and TRBJ1-2, with a possible D match to TRBD1 (6 bases). The sequenced sample consisted of PBMCs or a T cell subset sorted from them (not recorded which). The TCR originated in a man aged 18 to 30 who had mild COVID-19 (a few samples of this study predate the infection). Cell type and time point are not known. In nucleotides, the CDR3 is TGCAGCGCGAGATCCGGGACAATAGGCTATGGCTACACCTTC. Its protein product is CSARSGTIGYGYTF.